This T cell receptor beta chain is from a study of control samples from healthy donors and cancer patients. The germline CDR1 and CDR2 sequences are KGHSH and LQKENI. V lost 3 bases and J lost 2; bases outside the gene matches: 7. CDR3 length: 18 residues. Assay used: immunoSEQ multiplex PCR; TCRdb lists only in-frame clones, some missing. The table lists 200,000 to 250,000 clones, roughly 94% of them singletons, with roughly 1.6% in the top ten. The origin of this receptor is a middle-aged man in good health. The material sequenced was blood. The chain employs TRBV18 and TRBJ2-6, with 10 bases identical to TRBD1. The CDR3 spells CASSPRQGAKTGANVLTF. The DNA for the CDR3 is TGTGCCAGCTCACCTCGACAGGGGGCAAAAACTGGGGCCAACGTCCTGACTTTC.